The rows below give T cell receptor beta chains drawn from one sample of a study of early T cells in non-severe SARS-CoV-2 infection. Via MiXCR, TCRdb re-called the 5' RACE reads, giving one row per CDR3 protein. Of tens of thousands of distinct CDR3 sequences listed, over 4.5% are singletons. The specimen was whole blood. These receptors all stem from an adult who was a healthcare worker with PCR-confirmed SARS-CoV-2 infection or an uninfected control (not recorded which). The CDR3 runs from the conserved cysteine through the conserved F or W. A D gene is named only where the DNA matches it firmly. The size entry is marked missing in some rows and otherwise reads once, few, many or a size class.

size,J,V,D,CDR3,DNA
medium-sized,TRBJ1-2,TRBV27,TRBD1,CASKGQDYGYTF,TGTGCCAGCAAGGGACAGGACTATGGCTACACCTTC
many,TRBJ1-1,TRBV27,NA,CASSSVPPGTEAFF,TGTGCCAGCAGTTCCGTCCCCCCAGGAACTGAAGCTTTCTTT
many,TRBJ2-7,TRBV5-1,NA,CASSLGGGTSYEQYF,TGCGCCAGCAGTCTCGGAGGAGGGACCTCCTACGAGCAGTACTTC
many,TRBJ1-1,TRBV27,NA,CASSLNGRTEAFF,TGTGCCAGCAGTTTAAATGGGCGAACTGAAGCTTTCTTT
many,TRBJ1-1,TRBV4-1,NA,CASRTDVNTEAFF,TGCGCCAGCAGGACAGATGTGAACACTGAAGCTTTCTTT
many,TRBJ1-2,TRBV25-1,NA,CASSESVNYGYTF,TGTGCCAGCAGTGAATCAGTTAACTATGGCTACACCTTC
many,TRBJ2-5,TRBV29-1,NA,CSVETGRVRGETQYF,TGCAGCGTTGAAACGGGGAGAGTAAGAGGGGAGACCCAGTACTTC
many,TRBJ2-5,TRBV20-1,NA,CSARISAETQYF,TGCAGTGCGAGGATTAGCGCGGAGACCCAGTACTTC
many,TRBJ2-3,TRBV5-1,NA,CASSLDLGTDTQYF,TGCGCCAGCAGCTTGGATCTAGGCACAGATACGCAGTATTTT
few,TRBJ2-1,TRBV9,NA,CASSVWPREWGYNEQFF,TGTGCCAGCAGCGTATGGCCCCGGGAGTGGGGTTACAATGAGCAGTTCTTC
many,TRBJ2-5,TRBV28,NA,CASSPPLAGPSQRSQYF,TGTGCCAGCAGCCCTCCCCTGGCAGGGCCATCCCAAAGGAGCCAGTACTTC
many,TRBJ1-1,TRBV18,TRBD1,CASSPLDRGNTEAFF,TGTGCCAGCTCACCACTCGACAGGGGGAACACTGAAGCTTTCTTT
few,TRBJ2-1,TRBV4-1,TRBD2,CASSQDPPAGEGNEQFF,TGCGCCAGCAGCCAAGATCCGCCGGCGGGAGAGGGGAATGAACAGTTCTTC
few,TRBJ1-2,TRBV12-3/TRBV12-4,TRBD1,CASSYGQGDGYTF,TGTGCCAGCAGTTACGGACAGGGAGATGGCTACACCTTC
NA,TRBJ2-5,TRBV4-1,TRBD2,CASSQSRRRDRPTESGRIMETQYF,TGCGCCAGCAGCCAATCCAGGCGCAGAGACCGACCCACGGAGAGCGGGAGGATTATGGAGACCCAGTACTTC
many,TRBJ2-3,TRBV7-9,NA,CASSLVTGRTQYF,TGTGCCAGCAGCTTAGTTACGGGTCGTACGCAGTATTTT
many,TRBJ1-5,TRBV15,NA,CATREGSDQPQHF,TGTGCCACCAGGGAGGGGTCGGATCAGCCCCAGCATTTT
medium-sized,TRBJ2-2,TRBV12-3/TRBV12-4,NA,CASSSSGELFF,TGTGCCAGCAGTTCATCCGGGGAGCTGTTTTTT
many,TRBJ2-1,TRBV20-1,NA,CSVRAGMSYNEQFF,TGCAGTGTCCGTGCGGGAATGTCTTACAATGAGCAGTTCTTC
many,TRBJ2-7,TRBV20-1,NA,CSAVPLSIEQYF,TGCAGTGCCGTACCCCTGTCCATCGAGCAGTACTTC
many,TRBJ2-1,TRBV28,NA,CASSGKSEGRGNEQFF,TGTGCCAGCAGTGGCAAGAGTGAAGGAAGGGGCAATGAGCAGTTCTTC
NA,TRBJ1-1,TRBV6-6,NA,CASSSGAHTEAFF,TGTGCCAGCAGTTCGGGGGCGCACACTGAAGCTTTCTTT
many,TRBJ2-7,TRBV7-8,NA,CASSLAPQGIGDEQYF,TGTGCCAGCAGCTTAGCCCCACAGGGTATTGGTGACGAGCAGTACTTC
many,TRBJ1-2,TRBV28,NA,CASSPQYNYGYTF,TGTGCCAGCAGTCCACAGTATAACTATGGCTACACCTTC
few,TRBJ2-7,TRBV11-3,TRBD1,CASSPGQGAYEQYF,TGTGCCAGCAGCCCAGGACAGGGGGCCTACGAGCAGTACTTC
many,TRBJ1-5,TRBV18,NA,CASSPGNQPQHF,TGTGCCAGCTCACCAGGGAATCAGCCCCAGCATTTT
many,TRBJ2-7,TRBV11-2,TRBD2,CASSSLAGGPGEQYF,TGTGCCAGCAGTTCCCTAGCGGGAGGGCCCGGCGAGCAGTACTTC